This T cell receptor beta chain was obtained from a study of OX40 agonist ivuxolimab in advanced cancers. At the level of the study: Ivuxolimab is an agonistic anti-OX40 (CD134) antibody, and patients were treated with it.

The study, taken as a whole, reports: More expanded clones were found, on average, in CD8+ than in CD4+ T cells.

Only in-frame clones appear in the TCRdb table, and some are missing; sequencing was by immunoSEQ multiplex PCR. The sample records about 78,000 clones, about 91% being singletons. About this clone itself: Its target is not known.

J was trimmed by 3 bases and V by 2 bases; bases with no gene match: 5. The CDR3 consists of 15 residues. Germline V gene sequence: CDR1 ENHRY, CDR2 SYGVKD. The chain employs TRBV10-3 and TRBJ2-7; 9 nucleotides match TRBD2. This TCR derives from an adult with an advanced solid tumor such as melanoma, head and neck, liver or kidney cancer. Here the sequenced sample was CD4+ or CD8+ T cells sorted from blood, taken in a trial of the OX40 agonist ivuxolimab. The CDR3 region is CAISETSGRSYEQYF. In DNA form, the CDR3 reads TGTGCCATCAGTGAGACTAGCGGGCGCAGCTACGAGCAGTACTTC.